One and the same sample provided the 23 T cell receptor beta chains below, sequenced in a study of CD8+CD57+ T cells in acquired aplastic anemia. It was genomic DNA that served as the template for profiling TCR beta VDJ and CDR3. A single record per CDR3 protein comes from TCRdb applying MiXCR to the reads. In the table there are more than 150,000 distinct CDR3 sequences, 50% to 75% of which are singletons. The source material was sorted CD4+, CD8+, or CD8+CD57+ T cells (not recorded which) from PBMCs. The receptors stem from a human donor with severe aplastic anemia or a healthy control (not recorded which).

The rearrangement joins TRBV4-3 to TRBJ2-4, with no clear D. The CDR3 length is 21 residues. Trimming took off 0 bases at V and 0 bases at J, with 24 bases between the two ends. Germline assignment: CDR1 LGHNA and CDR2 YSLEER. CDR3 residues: CASSQEVLDPWSMGAKNIQYF. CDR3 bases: TGCGCCAGCAGCCAAGAGGTCTTAGACCCTTGGTCTATGGGAGCCAAAAACATTCAGTACTTC.

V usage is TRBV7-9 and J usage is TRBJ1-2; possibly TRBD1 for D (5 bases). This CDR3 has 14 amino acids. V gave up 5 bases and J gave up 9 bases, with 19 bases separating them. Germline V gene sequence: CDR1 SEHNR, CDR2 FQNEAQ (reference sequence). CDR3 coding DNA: TGTGCCAGCAGCCCCCGACAGTTCCGGTATAGCTACACCTTC. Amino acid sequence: CASSPRQFRYSYTF.

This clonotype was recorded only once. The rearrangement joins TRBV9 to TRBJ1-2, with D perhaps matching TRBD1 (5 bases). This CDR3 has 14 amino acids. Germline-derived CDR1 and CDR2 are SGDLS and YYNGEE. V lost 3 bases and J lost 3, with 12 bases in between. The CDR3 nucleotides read TGTGCCAGCAGCGCCCGGGGGACGGACTATGGCTACACCTTC. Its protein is CASSARGTDYGYTF. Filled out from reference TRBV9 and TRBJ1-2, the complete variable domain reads DSGVTQTPKHLITATGQRVTLRCSPRSGDLSVYWYQQSLDQGLQFLIQYYNGEERAKGNILERFSAQQFPDLHSELNLSSLELGDSALYFCASSARGTDYGYTFGSGTRLTVV.

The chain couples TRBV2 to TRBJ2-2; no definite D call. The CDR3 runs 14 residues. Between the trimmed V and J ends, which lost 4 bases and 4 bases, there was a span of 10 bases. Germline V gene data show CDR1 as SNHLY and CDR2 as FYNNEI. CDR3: CASSVVTSTGELFF. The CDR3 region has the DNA TGTGCCAGCAGTGTGGTAACGAGCACCGGGGAGCTGTTTTTT. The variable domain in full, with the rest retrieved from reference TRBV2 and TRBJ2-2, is EPEVTQTPSHQVTQMGQEVILRCVPISNHLYFYWYRQILGQKVEFLVSFYNNEISEKSEIFDDQFSVERPDGSNFTLKIRSTKLEDSAMYFCASSVVTSTGELFFGEGSRLTVL.

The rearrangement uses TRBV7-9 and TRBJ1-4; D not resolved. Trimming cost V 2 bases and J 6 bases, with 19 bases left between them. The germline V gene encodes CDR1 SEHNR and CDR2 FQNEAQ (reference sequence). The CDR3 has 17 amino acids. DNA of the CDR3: TGTGCCAGCAGCTTATCAGCAGTGGGGAGGGAGGATGAAAAACTGTTTTTT. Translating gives CASSLSAVGREDEKLFF.

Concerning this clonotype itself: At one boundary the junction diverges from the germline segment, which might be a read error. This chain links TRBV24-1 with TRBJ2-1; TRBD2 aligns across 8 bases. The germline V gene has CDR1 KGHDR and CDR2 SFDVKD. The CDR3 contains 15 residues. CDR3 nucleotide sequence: TGTGCCAGCAGTCTTAGCGGGGACCCCTGGAATGAGCAGTTCTTC. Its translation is CASSLSGDPWNEQFF.

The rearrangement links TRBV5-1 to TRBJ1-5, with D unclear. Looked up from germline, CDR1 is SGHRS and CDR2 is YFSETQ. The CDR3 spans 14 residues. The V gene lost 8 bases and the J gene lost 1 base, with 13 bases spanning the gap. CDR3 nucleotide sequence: TGCGCCAGGCGAGAAGAGGTGAGCAATCAGCCCCAGCATTTT. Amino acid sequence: CARREEVSNQPQHF.

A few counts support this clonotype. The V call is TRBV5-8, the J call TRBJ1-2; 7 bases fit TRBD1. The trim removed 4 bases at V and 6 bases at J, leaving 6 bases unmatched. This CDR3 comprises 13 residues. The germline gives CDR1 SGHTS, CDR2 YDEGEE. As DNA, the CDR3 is TGTGCCAGCAGCCCCGACAGGGTAGATGGCTACACCTTC. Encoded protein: CASSPDRVDGYTF. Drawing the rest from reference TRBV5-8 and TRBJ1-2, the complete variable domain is EAGVTQSPTHLIKTRGQQATLRCSPISGHTSVYWYQQALGLGLQFLLWYDEGEERNRGNFPPRFSGRQFPNYSSELNVNALELEDSALYLCASSPDRVDGYTFGSGTRLTVV.

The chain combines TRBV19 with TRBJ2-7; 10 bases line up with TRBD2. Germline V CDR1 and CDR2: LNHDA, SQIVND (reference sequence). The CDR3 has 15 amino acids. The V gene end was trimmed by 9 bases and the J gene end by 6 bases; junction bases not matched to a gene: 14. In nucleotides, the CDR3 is TGTGCCAGCAACAGCGGGGGGGGCGCGGAAGGCGAGCAGTACTTC. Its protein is CASNSGGGAEGEQYF.

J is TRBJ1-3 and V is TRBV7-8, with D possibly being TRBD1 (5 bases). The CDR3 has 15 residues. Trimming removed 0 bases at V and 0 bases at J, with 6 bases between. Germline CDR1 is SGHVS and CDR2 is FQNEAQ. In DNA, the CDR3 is TGTGCCAGCAGCTTAGCGGGGGTCTCTGGAAACACCATATATTTT. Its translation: CASSLAGVSGNTIYF.

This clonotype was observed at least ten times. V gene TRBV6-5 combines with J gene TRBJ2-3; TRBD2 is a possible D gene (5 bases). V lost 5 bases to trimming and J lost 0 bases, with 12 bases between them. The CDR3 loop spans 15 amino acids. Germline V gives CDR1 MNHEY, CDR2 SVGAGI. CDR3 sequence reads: CASSPRTLSTDTQYF. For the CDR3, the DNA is TGTGCCAGCAGTCCCCGGACTCTTAGCACAGATACGCAGTATTTT.

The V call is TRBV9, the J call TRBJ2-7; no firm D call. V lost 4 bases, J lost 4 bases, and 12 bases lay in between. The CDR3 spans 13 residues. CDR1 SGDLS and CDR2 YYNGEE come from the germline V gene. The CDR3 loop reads CASSPAPGYEQYF. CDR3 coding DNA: TGTGCCAGCAGCCCCGCCCCGGGTTACGAGCAGTACTTC.

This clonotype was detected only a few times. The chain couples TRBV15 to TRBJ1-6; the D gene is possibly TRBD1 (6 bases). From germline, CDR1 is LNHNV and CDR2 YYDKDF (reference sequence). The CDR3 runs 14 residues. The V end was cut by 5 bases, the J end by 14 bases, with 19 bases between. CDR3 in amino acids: CATSVPGTFRTLHF. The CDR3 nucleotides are TGTGCCACCAGCGTACCCGGGACATTCCGCACCCTCCACTTT.

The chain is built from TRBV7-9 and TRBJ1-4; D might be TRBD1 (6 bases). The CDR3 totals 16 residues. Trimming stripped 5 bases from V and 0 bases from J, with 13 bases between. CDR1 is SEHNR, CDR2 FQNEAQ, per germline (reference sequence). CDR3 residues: CASSPGQYATNEKLFF. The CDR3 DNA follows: TGTGCCAGCAGCCCAGGACAGTATGCAACTAATGAAAAACTGTTTTTT.

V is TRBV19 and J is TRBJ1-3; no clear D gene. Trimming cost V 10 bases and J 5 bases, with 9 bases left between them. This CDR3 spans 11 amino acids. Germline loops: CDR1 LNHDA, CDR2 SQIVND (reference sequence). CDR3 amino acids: CAISTRNTIYF. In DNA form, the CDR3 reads TGTGCCATCAGTACCCGAAACACCATATATTTT.

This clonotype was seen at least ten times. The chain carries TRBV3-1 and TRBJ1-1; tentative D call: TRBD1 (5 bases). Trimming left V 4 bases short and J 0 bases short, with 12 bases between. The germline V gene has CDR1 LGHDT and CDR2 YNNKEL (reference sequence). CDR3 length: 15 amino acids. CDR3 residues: CASSRGDGLNTEAFF. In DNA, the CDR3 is TGTGCCAGCAGCCGAGGGGACGGCTTGAACACTGAAGCTTTCTTT.

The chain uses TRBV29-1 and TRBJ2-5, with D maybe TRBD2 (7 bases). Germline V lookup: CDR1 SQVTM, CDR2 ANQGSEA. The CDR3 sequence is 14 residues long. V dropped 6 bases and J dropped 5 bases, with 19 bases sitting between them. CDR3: CSVNRRGREETQYF. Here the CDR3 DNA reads TGCAGCGTCAACCGAAGGGGGAGGGAGGAGACCCAGTACTTC.

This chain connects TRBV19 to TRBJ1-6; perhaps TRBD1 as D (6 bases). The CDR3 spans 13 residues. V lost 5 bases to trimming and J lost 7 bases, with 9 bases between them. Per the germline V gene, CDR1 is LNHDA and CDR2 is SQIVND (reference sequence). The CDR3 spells CASSGQPNSPLHF. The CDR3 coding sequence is TGTGCCAGTAGTGGACAGCCGAATTCACCCCTCCACTTT.

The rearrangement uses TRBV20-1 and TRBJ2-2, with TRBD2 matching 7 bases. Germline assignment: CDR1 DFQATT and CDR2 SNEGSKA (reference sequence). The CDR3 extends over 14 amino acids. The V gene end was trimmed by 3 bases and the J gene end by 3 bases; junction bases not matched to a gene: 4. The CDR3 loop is CSARSSGHTGELFF. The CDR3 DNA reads TGCAGTGCTAGGTCTAGCGGACACACCGGGGAGCTGTTTTTT.

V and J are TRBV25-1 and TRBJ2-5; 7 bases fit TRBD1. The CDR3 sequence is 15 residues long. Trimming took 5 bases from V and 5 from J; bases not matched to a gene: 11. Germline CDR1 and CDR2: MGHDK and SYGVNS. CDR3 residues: CASSPDRDQAETQYF. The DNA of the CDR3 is TGTGCCAGCAGTCCCGACAGGGACCAGGCGGAGACCCAGTACTTC. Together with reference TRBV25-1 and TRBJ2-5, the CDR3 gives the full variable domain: EADIYQTPRYLVIGTGKKITLECSQTMGHDKMYWYQQDPGMELHLIHYSYGVNSTEKGDLSSESTVSRIRTEHFPLTLESARPSHTSQYLCASSPDRDQAETQYFGPGTRLLVL.

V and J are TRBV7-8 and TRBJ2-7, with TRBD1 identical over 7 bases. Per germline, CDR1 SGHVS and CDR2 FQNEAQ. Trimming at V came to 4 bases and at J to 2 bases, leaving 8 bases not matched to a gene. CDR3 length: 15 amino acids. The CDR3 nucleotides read TGTGCCAGCAGCTCCGACAGGGAAGAGACCTACGAGCAGTACTTC. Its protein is CASSSDREETYEQYF.

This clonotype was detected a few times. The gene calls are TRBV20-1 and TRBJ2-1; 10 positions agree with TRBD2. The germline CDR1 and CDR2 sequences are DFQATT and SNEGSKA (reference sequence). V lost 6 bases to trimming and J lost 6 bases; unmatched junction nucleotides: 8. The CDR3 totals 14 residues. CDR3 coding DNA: TGCAGTGCCGTTTCTAGCGGGAGAAGCAATGAGCAGTTCTTC. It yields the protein CSAVSSGRSNEQFF.

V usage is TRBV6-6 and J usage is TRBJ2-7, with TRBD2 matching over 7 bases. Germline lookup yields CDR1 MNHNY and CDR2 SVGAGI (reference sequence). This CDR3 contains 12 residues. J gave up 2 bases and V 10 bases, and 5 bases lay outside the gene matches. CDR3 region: CATWEGAYEQYF. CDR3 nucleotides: TGTGCCACCTGGGAGGGAGCCTACGAGCAGTACTTC.